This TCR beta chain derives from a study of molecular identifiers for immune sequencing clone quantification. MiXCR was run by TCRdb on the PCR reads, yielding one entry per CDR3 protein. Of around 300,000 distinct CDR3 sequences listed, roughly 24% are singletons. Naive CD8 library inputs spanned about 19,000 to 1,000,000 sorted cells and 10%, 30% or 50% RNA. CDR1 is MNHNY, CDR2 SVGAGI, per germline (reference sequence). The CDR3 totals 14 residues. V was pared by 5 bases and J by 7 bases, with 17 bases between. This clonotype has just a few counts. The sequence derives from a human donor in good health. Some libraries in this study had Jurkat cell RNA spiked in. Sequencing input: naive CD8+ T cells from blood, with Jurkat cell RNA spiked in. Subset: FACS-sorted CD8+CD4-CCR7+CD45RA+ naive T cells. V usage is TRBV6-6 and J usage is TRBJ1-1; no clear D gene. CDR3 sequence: CASSPRDFGLEAFF. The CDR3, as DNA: TGTGCCAGCAGTCCGAGGGATTTCGGCCTTGAAGCTTTCTTT.